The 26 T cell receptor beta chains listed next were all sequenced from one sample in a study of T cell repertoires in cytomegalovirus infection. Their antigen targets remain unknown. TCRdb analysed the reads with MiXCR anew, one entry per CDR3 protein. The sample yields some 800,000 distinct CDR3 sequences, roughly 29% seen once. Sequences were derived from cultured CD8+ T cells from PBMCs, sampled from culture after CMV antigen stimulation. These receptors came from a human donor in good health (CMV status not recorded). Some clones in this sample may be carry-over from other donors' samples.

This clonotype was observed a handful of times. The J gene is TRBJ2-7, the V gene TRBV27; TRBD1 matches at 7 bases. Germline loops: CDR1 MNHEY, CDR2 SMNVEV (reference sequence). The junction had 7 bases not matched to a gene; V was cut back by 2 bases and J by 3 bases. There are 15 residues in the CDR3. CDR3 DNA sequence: TGTGCCAGCAGTTTAAGGGGGACAGCCTACTACGAGCAGTACTTC. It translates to CASSLRGTAYYEQYF.

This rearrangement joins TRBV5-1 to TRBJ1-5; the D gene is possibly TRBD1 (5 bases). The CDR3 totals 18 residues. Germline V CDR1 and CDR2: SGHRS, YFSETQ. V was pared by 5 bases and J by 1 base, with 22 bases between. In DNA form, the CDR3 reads TGCGCCAGCAGTCTAGCGGACAACCCAACCTTGAGCAATCAGCCCCAGCATTTT. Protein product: CASSLADNPTLSNQPQHF.

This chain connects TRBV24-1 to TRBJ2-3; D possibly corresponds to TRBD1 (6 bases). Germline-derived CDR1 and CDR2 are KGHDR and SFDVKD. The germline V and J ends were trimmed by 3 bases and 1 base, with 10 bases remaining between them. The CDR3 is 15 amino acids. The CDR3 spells CATSDVQGGTDTQYF. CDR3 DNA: TGTGCCACCAGTGATGTACAGGGAGGCACAGATACGCAGTATTTT.

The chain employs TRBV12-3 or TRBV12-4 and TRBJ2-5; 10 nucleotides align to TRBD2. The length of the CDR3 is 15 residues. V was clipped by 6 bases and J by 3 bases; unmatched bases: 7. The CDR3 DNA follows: TGTGCCAGCAGCCAGGGTCTAGCGGGGGAAGAGACCCAGTACTTC. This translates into CASSQGLAGEETQYF.

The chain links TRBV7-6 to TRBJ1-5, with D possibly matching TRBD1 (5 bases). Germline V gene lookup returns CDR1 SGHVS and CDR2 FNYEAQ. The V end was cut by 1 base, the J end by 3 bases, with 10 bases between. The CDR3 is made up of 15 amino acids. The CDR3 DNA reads TGTGCCAGCAGCTTAGTATCAGGGCCCAATCAGCCCCAGCATTTT. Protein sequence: CASSLVSGPNQPQHF. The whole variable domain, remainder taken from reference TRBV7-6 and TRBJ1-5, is GAGVSQSPRYKVTKRGQDVALRCDPISGHVSLYWYRQALGQGPEFLTYFNYEAQQDKSGLPNDRFSAERPEGSISTLTIQRTEQRDSAMYRCASSLVSGPNQPQHFGDGTRLSIL.

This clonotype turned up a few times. CDR3 sequence (DNA): TGTGCCAGTAGTATAGATGGCATTAACACCGGGGAGCTGTTTTTT. Residues: CASSIDGINTGELFF. This chain links TRBV19 with TRBJ2-2; D is uncertain. This CDR3 comprises 15 residues. Germline V gives CDR1 LNHDA, CDR2 SQIVND (reference sequence). Trimming left V 0 bases short and J 2 bases short, with 7 bases between. The full variable domain, in which reference TRBV19 and TRBJ2-2 provide the parts outside the CDR3, is DGGITQSPKYLFRKEGQNVTLSCEQNLNHDAMYWYRQDPGQGLRLIYYSQIVNDFQKGDIAEGYSVSREKKESFPLTVTSAQKNPTAFYLCASSIDGINTGELFFGEGSRLTVL.

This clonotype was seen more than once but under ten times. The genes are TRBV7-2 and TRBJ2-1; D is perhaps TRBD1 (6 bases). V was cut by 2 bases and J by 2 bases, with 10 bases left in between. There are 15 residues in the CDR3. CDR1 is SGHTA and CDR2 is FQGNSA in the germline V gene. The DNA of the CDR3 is TGTGCCAGCAGCTTATCAGGGGTAGCCTACAATGAGCAGTTCTTC. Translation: CASSLSGVAYNEQFF.

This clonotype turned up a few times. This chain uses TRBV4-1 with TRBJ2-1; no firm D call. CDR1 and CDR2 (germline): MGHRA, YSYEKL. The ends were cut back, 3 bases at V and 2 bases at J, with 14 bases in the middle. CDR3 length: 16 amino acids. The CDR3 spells CASSHPPADPYNEQFF. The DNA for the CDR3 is TGCGCCAGCAGCCACCCCCCGGCGGACCCCTACAATGAGCAGTTCTTC.

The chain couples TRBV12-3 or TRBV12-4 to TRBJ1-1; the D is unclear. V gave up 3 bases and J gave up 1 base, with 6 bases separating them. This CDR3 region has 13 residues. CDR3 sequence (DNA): TGTGCCAGCAGTTTCTTGAAGAACACTGAAGCTTTCTTT. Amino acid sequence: CASSFLKNTEAFF.

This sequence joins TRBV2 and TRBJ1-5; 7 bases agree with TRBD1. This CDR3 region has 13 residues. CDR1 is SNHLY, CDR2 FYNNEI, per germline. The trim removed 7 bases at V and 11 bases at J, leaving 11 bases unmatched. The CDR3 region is CASKAGGDWTQHF. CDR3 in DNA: TGTGCCAGCAAGGCAGGGGGAGATTGGACCCAGCATTTT.

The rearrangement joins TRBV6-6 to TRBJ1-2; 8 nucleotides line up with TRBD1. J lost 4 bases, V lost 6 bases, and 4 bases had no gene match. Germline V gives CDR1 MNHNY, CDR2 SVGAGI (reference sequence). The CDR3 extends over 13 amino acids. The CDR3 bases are TGTGCCAGCAGGGGACAGGTTTTCTATGGCTACACCTTC. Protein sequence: CASRGQVFYGYTF.

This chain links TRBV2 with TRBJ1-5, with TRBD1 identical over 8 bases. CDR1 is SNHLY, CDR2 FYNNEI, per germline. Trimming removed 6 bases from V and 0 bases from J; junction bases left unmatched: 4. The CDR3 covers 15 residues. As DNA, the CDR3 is TGTGCCAGCAGGGAGACAGGGGATAGCAATCAGCCCCAGCATTTT. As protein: CASRETGDSNQPQHF.

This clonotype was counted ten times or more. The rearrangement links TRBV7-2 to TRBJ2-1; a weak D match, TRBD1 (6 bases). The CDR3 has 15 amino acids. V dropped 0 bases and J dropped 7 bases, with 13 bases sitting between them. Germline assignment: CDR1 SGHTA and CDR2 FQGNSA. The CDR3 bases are TGTGCCAGCAGCTTAGCCAGGGGCACAATTAATGAGCAGTTCTTC. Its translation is CASSLARGTINEQFF.

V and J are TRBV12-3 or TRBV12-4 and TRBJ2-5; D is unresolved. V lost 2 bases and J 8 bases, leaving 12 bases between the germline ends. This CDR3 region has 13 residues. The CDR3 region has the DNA TGTGCCAGCAGTTTAAACCCGACGGTTACCCAGTACTTC. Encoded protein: CASSLNPTVTQYF.

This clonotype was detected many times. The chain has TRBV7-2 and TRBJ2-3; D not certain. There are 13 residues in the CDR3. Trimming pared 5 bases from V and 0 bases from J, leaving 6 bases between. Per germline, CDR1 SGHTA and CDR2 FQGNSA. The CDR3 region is CASSLFSTDTQYF. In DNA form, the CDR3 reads TGTGCCAGCAGCCTATTTAGCACAGATACGCAGTATTTT.

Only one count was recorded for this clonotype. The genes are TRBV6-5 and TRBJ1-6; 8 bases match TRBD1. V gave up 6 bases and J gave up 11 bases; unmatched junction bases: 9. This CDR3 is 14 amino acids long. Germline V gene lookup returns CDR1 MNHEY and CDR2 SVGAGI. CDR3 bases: TGTGCCAGCAGCCCGGGACAGGTTAGGACACCCCTCCACTTT. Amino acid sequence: CASSPGQVRTPLHF.

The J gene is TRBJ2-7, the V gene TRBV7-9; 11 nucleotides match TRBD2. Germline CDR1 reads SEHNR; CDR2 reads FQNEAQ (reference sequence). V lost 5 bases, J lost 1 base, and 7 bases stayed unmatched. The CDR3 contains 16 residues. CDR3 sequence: CASSALSGGVSYEQYF. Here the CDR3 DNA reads TGTGCCAGCAGCGCCCTTAGCGGGGGGGTTTCCTACGAGCAGTACTTC.

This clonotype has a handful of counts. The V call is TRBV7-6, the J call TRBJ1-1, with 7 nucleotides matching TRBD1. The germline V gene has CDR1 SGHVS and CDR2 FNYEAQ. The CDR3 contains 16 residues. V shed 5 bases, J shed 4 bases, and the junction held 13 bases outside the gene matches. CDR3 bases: TGTGCCAGCAGCCCGTACTACAGGGGTGGTACCACTGAAGCTTTCTTT. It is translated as CASSPYYRGGTTEAFF.

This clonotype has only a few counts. The CDR3 loop reads CASGTSLGVGELFF. The CDR3 DNA sequence: TGTGCCAGTGGGACTTCCCTGGGGGTCGGGGAGCTGTTTTTT. V and J are TRBV7-3 and TRBJ2-2, with D maybe TRBD2 (6 bases). The CDR3 has 14 residues. Germline assignment: CDR1 SGHTA and CDR2 FQGTGA. Trimming pared 9 bases from V and 7 bases from J, leaving 18 bases between.

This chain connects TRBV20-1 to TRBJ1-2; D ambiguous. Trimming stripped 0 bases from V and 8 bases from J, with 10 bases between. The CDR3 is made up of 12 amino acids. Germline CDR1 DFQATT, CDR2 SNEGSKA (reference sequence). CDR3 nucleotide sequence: TGCAGTGCTAGAGATAGAGGTCCAGGCTACACCTTC. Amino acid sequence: CSARDRGPGYTF.

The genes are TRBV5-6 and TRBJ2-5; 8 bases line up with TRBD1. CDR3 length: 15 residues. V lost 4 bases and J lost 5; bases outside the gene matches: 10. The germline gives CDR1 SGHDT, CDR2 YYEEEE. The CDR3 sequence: CASSGPTGELETQYF. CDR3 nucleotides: TGTGCCAGCAGCGGGCCGACAGGGGAGTTGGAGACCCAGTACTTC.

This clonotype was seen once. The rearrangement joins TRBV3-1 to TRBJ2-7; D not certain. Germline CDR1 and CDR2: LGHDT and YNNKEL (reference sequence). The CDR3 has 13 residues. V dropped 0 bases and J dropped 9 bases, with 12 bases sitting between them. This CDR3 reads CASSQESPELQYF. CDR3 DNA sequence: TGTGCCAGCAGCCAAGAAAGCCCTGAGTTGCAGTACTTC.

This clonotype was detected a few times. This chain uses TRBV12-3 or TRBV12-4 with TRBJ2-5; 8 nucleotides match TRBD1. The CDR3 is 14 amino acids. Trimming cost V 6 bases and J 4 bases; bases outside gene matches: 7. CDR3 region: CASSGPGTGETQYF. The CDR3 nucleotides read TGTGCCAGCAGCGGCCCAGGGACAGGAGAGACCCAGTACTTC.

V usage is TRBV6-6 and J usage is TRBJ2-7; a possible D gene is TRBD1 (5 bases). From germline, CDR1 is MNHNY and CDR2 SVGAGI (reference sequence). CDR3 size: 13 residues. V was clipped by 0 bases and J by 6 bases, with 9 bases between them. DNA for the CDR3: TGTGCCAGCAGTTACTCAGCAGGGCGCGAGCAGTACGTC. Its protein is CASSYSAGREQYV.

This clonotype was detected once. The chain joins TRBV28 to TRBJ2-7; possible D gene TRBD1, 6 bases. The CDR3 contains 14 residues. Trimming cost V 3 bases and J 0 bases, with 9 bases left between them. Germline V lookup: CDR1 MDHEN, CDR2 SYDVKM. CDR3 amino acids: CASSFARGSYEQYF. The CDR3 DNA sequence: TGTGCCAGCAGTTTCGCCAGGGGCTCCTACGAGCAGTACTTC.

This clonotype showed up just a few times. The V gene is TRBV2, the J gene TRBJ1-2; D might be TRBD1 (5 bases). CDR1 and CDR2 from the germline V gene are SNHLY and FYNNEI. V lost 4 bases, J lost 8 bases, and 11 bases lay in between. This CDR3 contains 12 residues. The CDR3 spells CASSGGRGGYTF. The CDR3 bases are TGTGCCAGCAGTGGGGGCCGGGGGGGCTACACCTTC.